The T cell receptor (beta chain) under discussion was sequenced for a study of control samples from healthy donors and cancer patients. The assay was immunoSEQ multiplex PCR, and TCRdb's table has in-frame clones only and misses some. This table has some 79,000 clones, approximately 93% appearing once. In germline, CDR1 is SEHNR, CDR2 FQNEAQ (reference sequence). The CDR3 is made up of 16 amino acids. About this clone itself: A junction end diverges from the germline sequence, so it may reflect a read error.

The sequence was collected from a woman aged 35 to 49 with lung cancer. The chain employs TRBV7-9 and TRBJ1-2; 7 bases match TRBD1. Sequencing input: PBMCs. The CDR3 loop is CASSLNTGDFNYDYTF. The CDR3, as DNA: TGTGCCAGCAGCCTGAACACAGGGGACTTTAACTATGACTACACCTTC.